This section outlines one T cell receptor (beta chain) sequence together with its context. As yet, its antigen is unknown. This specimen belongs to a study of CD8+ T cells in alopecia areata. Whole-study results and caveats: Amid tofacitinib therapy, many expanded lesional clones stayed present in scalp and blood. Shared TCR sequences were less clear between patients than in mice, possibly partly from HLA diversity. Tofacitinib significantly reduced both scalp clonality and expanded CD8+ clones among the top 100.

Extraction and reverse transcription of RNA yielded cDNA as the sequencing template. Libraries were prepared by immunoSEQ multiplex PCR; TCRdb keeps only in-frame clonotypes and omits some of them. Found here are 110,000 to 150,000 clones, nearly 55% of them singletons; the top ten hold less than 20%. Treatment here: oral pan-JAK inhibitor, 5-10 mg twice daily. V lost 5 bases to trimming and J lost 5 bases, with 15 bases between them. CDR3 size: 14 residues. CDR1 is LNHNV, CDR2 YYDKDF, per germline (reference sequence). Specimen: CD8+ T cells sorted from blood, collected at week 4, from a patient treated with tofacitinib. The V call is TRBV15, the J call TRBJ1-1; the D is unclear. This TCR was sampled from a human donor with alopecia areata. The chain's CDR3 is CATSSSREGTEAFF. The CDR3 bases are TGTGCCACCAGCTCTTCGCGGGAGGGTACTGAAGCTTTCTTT. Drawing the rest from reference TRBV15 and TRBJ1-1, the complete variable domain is DAMVIQNPRYQVTQFGKPVTLSCSQTLNHNVMYWYQQKSSQAPKLLFHYYDKDFNNEADTPDNFQSRRPNTSFCFLDIRSPGLGDTAMYLCATSSSREGTEAFFGQGTRLTVV.